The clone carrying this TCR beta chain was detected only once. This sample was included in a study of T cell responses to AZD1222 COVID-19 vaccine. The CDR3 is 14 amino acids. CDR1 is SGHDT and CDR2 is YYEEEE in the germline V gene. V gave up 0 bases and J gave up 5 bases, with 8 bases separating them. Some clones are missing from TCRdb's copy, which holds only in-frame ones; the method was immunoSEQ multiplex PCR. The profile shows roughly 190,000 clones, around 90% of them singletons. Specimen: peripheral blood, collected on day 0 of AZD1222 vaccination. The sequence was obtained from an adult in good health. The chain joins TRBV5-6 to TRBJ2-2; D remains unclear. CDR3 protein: CASSLGPITGELFF. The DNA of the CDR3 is TGTGCCAGCAGCTTGGGTCCCATTACCGGGGAGCTGTTTTTT.